Sequencing of this TCR beta chain was carried out in a study of OX40 agonist ivuxolimab in advanced cancers. Study summary: The treatment was a fully human IgG2 OX40 agonist, ivuxolimab. The study gave patients intravenous ivuxolimab at 0.01 to 10 mg/kg every 2 weeks. Three patients, one with hepatocellular carcinoma and two with cutaneous melanoma, responded partially.

This clone showed up just once. Profiling relied on immunoSEQ multiplex PCR, and the TCRdb table lists in-frame clones only, not all of them. The data show about 36,000 clones, 70% to 80% seen once. J was trimmed by 6 bases and V by 4 bases; bases with no gene match: 5. Germline assignment: CDR1 MDHEN and CDR2 SYDVKM. This CDR3 is built from 14 residues. The sample was CD4+ or CD8+ T cells sorted from blood, taken in a trial of the OX40 agonist ivuxolimab. The receptor comes from an adult with an advanced solid tumor such as melanoma, head and neck, liver or kidney cancer. The chain is built from TRBV28 and TRBJ2-1, with 8 bases aligning to TRBD1. The CDR3 here is CASSWTGKSNEQFF. The CDR3 region has the DNA TGTGCCAGCAGTTGGACAGGGAAAAGCAATGAGCAGTTCTTC.